A single sample is the source of the 18 T cell receptor beta chains below, sequenced in a study of identical twins. TCRdb used MiXCR to reprocess the 5' RACE reads, holding one entry per CDR3 protein. The sample records roughly 150,000 distinct CDR3 sequences, 3.5% being singletons. Sample: memory T cells sorted from blood. The receptors were sampled from a man aged 18-30 years in good health.

This clonotype was seen at least ten times. The chain couples TRBV29-1 to TRBJ2-5; 13 bases align to TRBD2. Germline assignment: CDR1 SQVTM and CDR2 ANQGSEA. The CDR3 loop spans 14 amino acids. The trim removed 4 bases at V and 3 bases at J, leaving 2 bases unmatched. The CDR3 protein is CSVGLAGGKETQYF. CDR3 sequence (DNA): TGCAGCGTTGGACTAGCGGGAGGCAAAGAGACCCAGTACTTC.

This clonotype was found many times. The V and J genes are TRBV12-3 or TRBV12-4 and TRBJ2-3; 10 positions agree with TRBD2. This CDR3 region has 16 residues. The ends lost 5 bases at V and 0 bases at J; junction bases unmatched: 5. CDR3: CASSQLLAGSTDTQYF. As DNA, the CDR3 is TGTGCCAGCAGTCAACTACTAGCGGGGAGCACAGATACGCAGTATTTT.

About this clonotype itself: This could be a read error, since a much larger clone is one nucleotide away. The rearrangement joins TRBV5-1 to TRBJ2-3; D is undetermined. This CDR3 spans 12 amino acids. The V end lost 0 bases, the J end lost 5 bases, and 4 bases lay between the germline ends. Germline V CDR1 and CDR2: SGHRS, YFSETQ. The CDR3 nucleotides are TGCGCCAGCAGCTTGGAGGTAGATACGCAGTATTTT. Protein product: CASSLEVDTQYF.

This clonotype was found many times. This rearrangement joins TRBV29-1 to TRBJ2-3; D uncertain. From germline, CDR1 is SQVTM and CDR2 ANQGSEA. The CDR3 is made up of 13 amino acids. Trimming left V 3 bases short and J 2 bases short, with 9 bases between. The chain's CDR3 is CSVDGFFTDTQYF. The CDR3 nucleotides read TGCAGCGTTGATGGCTTCTTCACAGATACGCAGTATTTT.

Many counts were recorded for this clonotype. V gene TRBV27 combines with J gene TRBJ2-7; perhaps TRBD2 as D (6 bases). The CDR3 runs 15 residues. Trimming removed 8 bases from V and 2 bases from J, with 19 bases in between. From germline, CDR1 is MNHEY and CDR2 SMNVEV (reference sequence). CDR3 in amino acids: CASFARLGGPYEQYF. The CDR3 DNA reads TGTGCCAGCTTTGCCCGACTAGGTGGGCCCTACGAGCAGTACTTC.

Many counts were recorded for this clonotype. This chain joins TRBV20-1 and TRBJ2-1; 9 nucleotides match TRBD1. The length of the CDR3 is 14 residues. Germline V gives CDR1 DFQATT, CDR2 SNEGSKA (reference sequence). V shed 3 bases, J shed 6 bases, and the junction held 6 bases outside the gene matches. CDR3 in DNA: TGCAGTGCTAGTGGGGACAGGGATGCCAATGAGCAGTTCTTC. Translation gives CSASGDRDANEQFF.

This clonotype was observed many times. J is TRBJ2-2 and V is TRBV5-1, with no clear D. The CDR3 has 16 residues. In germline, CDR1 is SGHRS, CDR2 YFSETQ. The V end lost 2 bases, the J end lost 4 bases, and 15 bases lay between the germline ends. The CDR3 loop reads CASSFRTIEPTGELFF. The CDR3, as DNA: TGCGCCAGCAGCTTCCGGACCATCGAACCCACCGGGGAGCTGTTTTTT.

This sequence joins TRBV4-3 and TRBJ1-4; perhaps TRBD1 as D (6 bases). The V end was cut by 1 base, the J end by 3 bases, with 9 bases between. Germline CDR1 is LGHNA and CDR2 is YSLEER. The CDR3 is 15 residues long. CDR3 amino acids: CASSQGQASNEKLFF. In nucleotides, the CDR3 is TGCGCCAGCAGCCAAGGACAGGCGTCTAATGAAAAACTGTTTTTT.

The rearrangement links TRBV5-1 to TRBJ2-6; TRBD1 agrees at 9 bases. Germline V lookup: CDR1 SGHRS, CDR2 YFSETQ. The CDR3 runs 19 residues. Unmatched junction bases numbered 12, after V lost 4 bases and J lost 1 base. CDR3 bases: TGCGCCAGCAGCGTCTCATTACAGGGGGCAAATTCTGGGGCCAACGTCCTGACTTTC. Its protein product is CASSVSLQGANSGANVLTF.

In its sample, this clonotype was seen many times. The chain recombines TRBV3-1 with TRBJ1-2; TRBD1 aligns across 7 bases. Germline V gene data show CDR1 as LGHDT and CDR2 as YNNKEL (reference sequence). V trimming: 4 bases; J trimming: 8 bases; junction bases outside the gene matches: 10. This CDR3 contains 14 residues. The CDR3 nucleotides are TGTGCCAGCAGCCTGGACGGGACAGCATCGGGCTACACCTTC. Translation: CASSLDGTASGYTF.

This clonotype was recorded many times. The genes are TRBV11-2 and TRBJ2-5; 7 nucleotides agree with TRBD2. There are 16 residues in the CDR3. J was trimmed by 5 bases and V by 1 base; bases with no gene match: 10. CDR1 and CDR2 (germline): SGHAT, FQNNGV. This chain's CDR3 is CASSLGVAGVGETQYF. As DNA, the CDR3 is TGTGCCAGCAGCTTAGGAGTGGCGGGAGTCGGGGAGACCCAGTACTTC.

This clonotype was observed a handful of times. The J gene is TRBJ1-2, the V gene TRBV27; 7 bases match TRBD1. The germline gives CDR1 MNHEY, CDR2 SMNVEV (reference sequence). The length of the CDR3 is 13 residues. V trimming: 6 bases; J trimming: 5 bases; junction bases outside the gene matches: 6. CDR3 nucleotides: TGTGCCAGCAGGGCAGGGGGGAAATATGGCTACACCTTC. Amino acids: CASRAGGKYGYTF.

Many counts were recorded for this clonotype. This chain connects TRBV3-1 to TRBJ2-7; D remains ambiguous. Trimming took 0 bases from V and 7 from J, leaving 13 bases between them. The CDR3 extends over 14 amino acids. In germline, CDR1 is LGHDT, CDR2 YNNKEL (reference sequence). In nucleotides, the CDR3 is TGTGCCAGCAGCCAAGAAGAAGGGCTCACAGAGCAGTACTTC. Translation: CASSQEEGLTEQYF.

This rearrangement joins TRBV20-1 to TRBJ2-4; D assignment may be TRBD1 or TRBD2 (5 bases each). Germline CDR1 and CDR2: DFQATT and SNEGSKA (reference sequence). The CDR3 runs to 15 residues. Trimming stripped 3 bases from V and 4 bases from J, with 16 bases between. The CDR3 nucleotides are TGCAGTGCTAGGGCTACCGGGACGGATAAAAACATTCAGTACTTC. This codes for CSARATGTDKNIQYF.

This clonotype was seen repeatedly, ten times or more. The chain couples TRBV4-1 to TRBJ2-3; 12 bases map to TRBD2. Germline CDR1 and CDR2: MGHRA and YSYEKL. V shed 1 base and J 5 bases; nucleotides not matched to a gene: 16. The CDR3 length is 20 residues. CDR3 amino acids: CASSQAPRLAGEEGVDTQYF. The DNA for the CDR3 is TGCGCCAGCAGCCAAGCCCCCCGACTAGCGGGAGAGGAAGGGGTAGATACGCAGTATTTT.

This clonotype was picked up a small number of times. The chain is built from TRBV5-1 and TRBJ2-1; D perhaps matches TRBD2 (5 bases). Germline V gives CDR1 SGHRS, CDR2 YFSETQ. The germline V and J ends were trimmed by 6 bases and 4 bases, with 11 bases remaining between them. CDR3 size: 13 residues. CDR3 amino acids: CASKTGTYNEQFF. CDR3 DNA sequence: TGCGCCAGCAAAACGGGAACATACAATGAGCAGTTCTTC.

The genes are TRBV3-1 and TRBJ2-1; tentatively, D is TRBD2 (6 bases). Trimming pared 4 bases from V and 7 bases from J, leaving 20 bases between. The CDR3 runs 16 residues. Germline-derived CDR1 and CDR2 are LGHDT and YNNKEL (reference sequence). CDR3 coding DNA: TGTGCCAGCAGCCCGAAGGGGAAGGGACTCCATAATGAGCAGTTCTTC. It translates to CASSPKGKGLHNEQFF.

This clonotype was picked up a small number of times. The chain combines TRBV20-1 with TRBJ2-7; D may match TRBD1 or TRBD2 (5 bases each). The germline V gene has CDR1 DFQATT and CDR2 SNEGSKA (reference sequence). The CDR3 is made up of 13 amino acids. Trimming took 3 bases from V and 4 from J, leaving 13 bases between them. This chain's CDR3 is CSARELGRYEQYV. The CDR3 region has the DNA TGCAGTGCTAGGGAGTTGGGACGGTACGAGCAGTACGTC.